The rows below give T cell receptor beta chains drawn from one sample of a study of T-cell memory formation after mild COVID-19. TCRdb reprocessed the 5' RACE reads with MiXCR, giving one entry per CDR3 protein. The data hold fewer than 600,000 distinct CDR3 sequences, with less than 25% observed a single time. Sequencing was done on a sample of PBMCs or a T cell subset sorted from them (not recorded which). These receptors were collected from an adult woman who had mild COVID-19 (a few samples of this study predate the infection). Cell type and time point are not known. The CDR3 runs from the conserved cysteine through the conserved F or W. A D gene is named only where the DNA matches it firmly. Expanded clones are given a class, and other clones once, few, many or no size at all.

clone_size j_call v_call d_call cdr3_nt cdr3_aa
few TRBJ2-3 TRBV27 - TGTGCCAGCAGAACCGGGGCAGCCGGCGGTGGGGTGGCGCAGTATTTT CASRTGAAGGGVAQYF
- TRBJ1-2 TRBV14 - TGTGCCAGCAGCCAAACAGCTAACTATGGCTACACCTTC CASSQTANYGYTF
- TRBJ1-6 TRBV12-3/TRBV12-4 TRBD1 TGTGCCAGCACCTCTTTTCGACAGGGGAATTCACCCCTCCACTTT CASTSFRQGNSPLHF
many TRBJ2-7 TRBV24-1 TRBD1 TGTGCCACCAGCCCCCGGGACAGGGAAAACGAGCAGTACTTC CATSPRDRENEQYF
- TRBJ1-6 TRBV30 TRBD1 TGTGCCTGGACCTTCACCGGGACAGGATCTTCACCCCTCCACTTT CAWTFTGTGSSPLHF
- TRBJ1-1 TRBV9 - TGTGCCAGCAGCGTCGATTGGGGCGACGCTGAAGCTTTCTTT CASSVDWGDAEAFF
- TRBJ1-5 TRBV19 - TGTGCCAGTAGTATCCGACAGTTACATCAGCCCCAGCATTTT CASSIRQLHQPQHF
many TRBJ1-6 TRBV5-1 TRBD1 TGCGCCAGAATATCCCGGGACAGTTTTAATTCACCCCTCCACTTT CARISRDSFNSPLHF
few TRBJ1-2 TRBV4-1 TRBD1 TGCGCCAGCAGCCAAGAGGGACAGGGTAACTATGGCTACACCTTC CASSQEGQGNYGYTF
few TRBJ2-7 TRBV18 TRBD1 TGTGCCAGCTCAGGATCGACAGGGGGGAACGAGCAGTACTTC CASSGSTGGNEQYF
- TRBJ2-2 TRBV5-1 - TGCGCCAGCAGCTTAAGGGTCCAGGGGCGAGACACCGGGGAGCTGTTTTTT CASSLRVQGRDTGELFF
- TRBJ2-1 TRBV20-1 TRBD2 TGCAGTGCTAGAGATCCACTAGCGGGAAAGGGGATATACAATGAGCAGTTCTTC CSARDPLAGKGIYNEQFF
- TRBJ2-5 TRBV7-7 TRBD1 TGTGCTAGCAGCTTATGGTTGGGGACAGAGGAGACCCAGTACTTC CASSLWLGTEETQYF
- TRBJ1-6 TRBV5-1 - TGCGCCAGCAGCATGCCGGGCGGGGCACCCCTCCACTTT CASSMPGGAPLHF
- TRBJ2-3 TRBV5-1 TRBD2 TGCGCCAGCAGCTTGAGACTAGCGGGGGGAAGCACAGATACGCAGTATTTT CASSLRLAGGSTDTQYF
- TRBJ2-1 TRBV29-1 - TGCAGCGTTGTGGGGTGGGGACGGGACTTAGCCTACAATGAGCAGTTCTTC CSVVGWGRDLAYNEQFF
few TRBJ2-2 TRBV7-9 TRBD2 TGTGCCAGCAGACAAACTGGGACTAGCGGGACGAACACCGGGGAGCTGTTTTTT CASRQTGTSGTNTGELFF
- TRBJ2-2 TRBV7-8 TRBD1 TGTGCCAGCAGCCCAAATTGGACAGGGGCCAAAGGGACCGGGGAGCTGTTTTTT CASSPNWTGAKGTGELFF
- TRBJ2-1 TRBV6-5 - TGTGCCAGCAGAGAGGGGAGCTTATACAATGAGCAGTTCTTC CASREGSLYNEQFF
- TRBJ1-2 TRBV20-1 - TGCAGTGCTAGATTAGATTATGGCTACACCTTC CSARLDYGYTF
- TRBJ1-5 TRBV2 - TGTGCCAGCAGTGAAAGTGGACGGGGCAATCAGCCCCAGCATTTT CASSESGRGNQPQHF
- TRBJ1-1 TRBV5-1 - TGCGCCAGCAGCGCAACAGGGAAGAACACTGAAGCTTTCTTT CASSATGKNTEAFF
few TRBJ1-1 TRBV5-1 - TGCGCCAGCAGCTTGGGGGGTATTGGCACTGAAGCTTTCTTT CASSLGGIGTEAFF
many TRBJ2-1 TRBV5-1 - TGCGCCAGCAGCTTGGATGTCAATCCCCTTGAGCAGTTCTTC CASSLDVNPLEQFF